This T cell receptor (beta chain) was captured in a study of shared clonotypes between healthy human individuals. Assay used: immunoSEQ multiplex PCR; TCRdb lists only in-frame clones, some missing. The sample has around 1.4 million clones, approximately 98.5% seen once; the top ten hold 0.36%. The sequence derives from a young man in good health. Sequenced material: naive CD4+ T cells sorted from blood. Subset meaning: CD45RA+ positively selected.

The CDR3 DNA sequence: TGTGCCAGCAGCTTACGCCTAGCGGGAATCCAAGAGACCCAGTACTTC. Protein sequence: CASSLRLAGIQETQYF. The chain employs TRBV11-2 and TRBJ2-5; TRBD2 matches 9 bases. Germline CDR1 SGHAT, CDR2 FQNNGV. V gave up 2 bases and J gave up 1 base; unmatched junction bases: 5. This CDR3 has 16 residues.